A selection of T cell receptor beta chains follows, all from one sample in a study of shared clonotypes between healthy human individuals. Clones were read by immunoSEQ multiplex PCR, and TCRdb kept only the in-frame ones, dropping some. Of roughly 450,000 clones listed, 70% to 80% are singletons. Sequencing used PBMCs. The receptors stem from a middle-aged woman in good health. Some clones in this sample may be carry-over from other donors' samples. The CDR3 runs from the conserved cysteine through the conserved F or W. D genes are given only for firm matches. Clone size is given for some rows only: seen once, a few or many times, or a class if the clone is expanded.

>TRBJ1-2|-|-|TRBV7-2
TGTGCCAGCAGCTCGACCGCTTTCGGACGTGGTGGCTACACCTTC
CASSSTAFGRGGYTF
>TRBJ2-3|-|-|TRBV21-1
TGTGCCAGCAGCAAAGAAGGGGGGAAGCTTGGGACCCGGGTTGCAGATACGCAGTATTTT
CASSKEGGKLGTRVADTQYF
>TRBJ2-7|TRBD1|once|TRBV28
TGTGCCAGCACCCCGGCGGACGGGACAGATTCCTACGAGCAGTACTTC
CASTPADGTDSYEQYF
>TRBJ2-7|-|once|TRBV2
TGTGCCAGCACCCGGGAGAACTACGAGCAGTACTTC
CASTRENYEQYF
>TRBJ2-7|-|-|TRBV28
TGTGCCAGCAGTTCCCCCACGACGGGGGCCTACGAGCAGTACTTC
CASSSPTTGAYEQYF
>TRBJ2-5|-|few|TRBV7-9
TGTGCCAGCAGCTCACGTGAGACCCAGTACTTC
CASSSRETQYF
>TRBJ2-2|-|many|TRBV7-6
TGTGCCAGCAGACCTGGGGGGATCGGGGAGCTGTTTTTT
CASRPGGIGELFF
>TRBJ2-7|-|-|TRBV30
TGTGCCTGGAGTGTAGGGGGGTCGGGCGAGCAGTACTTC
CAWSVGGSGEQYF
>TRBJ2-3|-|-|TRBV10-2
TGCGCCAGCAGTGAGGGGGGGTTCACAGATACGCAGTATTTT
CASSEGGFTDTQYF
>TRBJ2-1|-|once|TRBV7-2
TGTGCCAGCAGCAGGGGGCCGGGACTCAACAATGAGCAGTTCTTC
CASSRGPGLNNEQFF
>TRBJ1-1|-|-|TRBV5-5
TGTGCCAGCAGCTTGGCACGGGGGCGAAACACTGAAGCTTTCTTT
CASSLARGRNTEAFF
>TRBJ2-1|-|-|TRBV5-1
TGCGCCAGCAGCTTGGTGGGCCAGGGCCCCTACAATGAGCAGTTCTTC
CASSLVGQGPYNEQFF
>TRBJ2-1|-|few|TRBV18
TGTGCCAGCTCACCTCGTAACTCGGGAATGATTAGTGGTGAGCAGTTCTTC
CASSPRNSGMISGEQFF
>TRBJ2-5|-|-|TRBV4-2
TGTGCCAGCAGCCAAGATCTCGTGGGGGGAGCAGAGACCCAGTACTTC
CASSQDLVGGAETQYF
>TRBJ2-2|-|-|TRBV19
TGTGCCAGTAGTGCGACAGAGAACACCGGGGAGCTGTTTTTT
CASSATENTGELFF
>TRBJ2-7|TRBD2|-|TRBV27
TGTGCCAGCAGCCCTCGCCCCCCACTAGCGGGAGGGCCGAGGGCCTACGAGCAGTACTTC
CASSPRPPLAGGPRAYEQYF
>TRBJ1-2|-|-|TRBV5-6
TGTGCCAGCAGCTTGGGGTCGGTGGGAGCGACCCGAGGCTACACCTTC
CASSLGSVGATRGYTF
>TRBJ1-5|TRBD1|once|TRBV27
TGTGCCAGCAGGCTAAACAGGGGCAGCAATCAGCCCCAGCATTTT
CASRLNRGSNQPQHF
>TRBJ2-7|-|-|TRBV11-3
TGTGCCAGCAGCCAGGGCCGGCCTCCCTACGAGCAGTACTTC
CASSQGRPPYEQYF
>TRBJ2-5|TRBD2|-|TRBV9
TGTGCCAGCAGCGTAGAGGGGGTGGGGCTAGCGGGTAAAGAGACCCAGTACTTC
CASSVEGVGLAGKETQYF
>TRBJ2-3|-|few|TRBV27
TGTGCCAGCAGTCCACGGACAGACGCTTCAAATACGCAGTATTTT
CASSPRTDASNTQYF
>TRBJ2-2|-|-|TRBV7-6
TGTGCCAGCAGCTTATTGGATATAGCCGGGGAGCTGTTTTTT
CASSLLDIAGELFF
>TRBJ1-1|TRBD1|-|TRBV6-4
TGTGCCAGCAGTGCGGACAGGGCGACTGAAGCTTTCTTT
CASSADRATEAFF
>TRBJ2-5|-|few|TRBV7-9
TGTGCCAGCAGCTGGGAGACTCTCCAAGAGACCCAGTACTTC
CASSWETLQETQYF
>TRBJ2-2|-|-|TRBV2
TGTGCCAGCAAGAAGGGGCCGACCGGGGAGCTGTTTTTT
CASKKGPTGELFF
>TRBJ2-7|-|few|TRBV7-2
TGTGCCAGCAGCCCCCTAGGAAGGCTAGCCCGCGAGCAGTACTTC
CASSPLGRLAREQYF
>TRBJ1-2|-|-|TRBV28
TGTGCCAGCAGTTTACCGACCTTTGGCTATGGCTACACCTTC
CASSLPTFGYGYTF
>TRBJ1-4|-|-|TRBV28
TGTGCCAGCAGTTTGGCACAGACTAATGAAAAACTGTTTTTT
CASSLAQTNEKLFF
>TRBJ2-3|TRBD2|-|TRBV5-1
TGCGCCAGCAGCACGGGACTAGCGTTTTCAGATACGCAGTATTTT
CASSTGLAFSDTQYF
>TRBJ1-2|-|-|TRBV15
TGTGCCACCAGCAGAGCAGGGTACTATGGCTACACCTTC
CATSRAGYYGYTF
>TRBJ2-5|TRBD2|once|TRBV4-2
TGTGCCAGCAGCCAAGATATAAGACTAGCGGGAGGTAGTACATACCAAGAGACCCAGTACTTC
CASSQDIRLAGGSTYQETQYF
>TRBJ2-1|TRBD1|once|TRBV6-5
TGTGCCAGCAGCCCCGACAGGGAAACCTACAATGAGCAGTTCTTC
CASSPDRETYNEQFF
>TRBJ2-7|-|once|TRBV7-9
TGTGCCAGCAGCCCCCGCGACCTTGTCGAGCAGTACTTC
CASSPRDLVEQYF
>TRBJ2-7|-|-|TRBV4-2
TGTGCCAGCAGCCAAGTGGCCTTTTCCTACGAGCAGTACTTC
CASSQVAFSYEQYF
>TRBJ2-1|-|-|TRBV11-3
TGTGCCAGCAGCTTAAGCACAGCTAATGAGCAGTTCTTC
CASSLSTANEQFF
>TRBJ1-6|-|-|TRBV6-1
TGTGCCAGCAGGACCGACCCGGCGGATTCACCCCTCCACTTT
CASRTDPADSPLHF
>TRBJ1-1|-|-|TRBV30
TGTGCCTGGAATCACAGGGAGAACACTGAAGCTTTCTTT
CAWNHRENTEAFF
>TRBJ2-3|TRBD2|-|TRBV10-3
TGTGCCATCAGTATTCGGGAGGCTGATACGCAGTATTTT
CAISIREADTQYF
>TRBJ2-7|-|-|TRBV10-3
TGTGCCATCAGACCCCAGGGGTCCAACGAGCAGTACTTC
CAIRPQGSNEQYF
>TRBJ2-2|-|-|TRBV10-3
TGTGCCATCAGTGAGTCCTTCCAGGGCGGAACCGGGGAGCTGTTTTTT
CAISESFQGGTGELFF
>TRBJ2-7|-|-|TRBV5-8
TGTGCCAGCAGCCGAAGAGAGACTACCGAAAACTACGAGCAGTACTTC
CASSRRETTENYEQYF
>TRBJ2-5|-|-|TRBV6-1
TGTGCCAGCCGAAAGGAAACCAGGGGCTGGGAGACCCAGTACTTC
CASRKETRGWETQYF
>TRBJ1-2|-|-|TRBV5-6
TGTGCCAGCAGCTTGGAAGGTCCGGCCTCCGGTGGTGGCTACACCTTC
CASSLEGPASGGGYTF
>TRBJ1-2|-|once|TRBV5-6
TGTGCCAGCAGCACCGGGGCCCCAGGGAACTATGGCTACACCTTC
CASSTGAPGNYGYTF
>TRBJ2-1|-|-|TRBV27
TGTGCCAGCAGTTTCCAGCAGGGGCACTCCTACAATGAGCAGTTCTTC
CASSFQQGHSYNEQFF
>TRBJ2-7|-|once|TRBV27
TGTGCCAGCAGCCAAACCTACTGGAATAGGGACTACGAGCAGTACTTC
CASSQTYWNRDYEQYF
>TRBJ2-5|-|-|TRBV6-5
TGTGCCAGCAGCAGGGAAGAGACCCAGTACTTC
CASSREETQYF
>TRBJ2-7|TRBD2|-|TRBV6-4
TGTGCCAGCAGTGACTCGAGGCGGAGCGGGAGGGCCGTGGGGCTCCTCGACGAGCAGTACTTC
CASSDSRRSGRAVGLLDEQYF
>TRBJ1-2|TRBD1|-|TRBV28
TGTGCCAGCAGTTTCTCACAGGGGGGCTATGGCTACACCTTC
CASSFSQGGYGYTF
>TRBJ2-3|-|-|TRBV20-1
TGCAGTGCTTTTAAGACAGATACGCAGTATTTT
CSAFKTDTQYF
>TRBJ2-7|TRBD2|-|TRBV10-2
TGCGCCAGCAGTGGACTAGCGGGAGGGTGGAACGAGCAGTACTTC
CASSGLAGGWNEQYF
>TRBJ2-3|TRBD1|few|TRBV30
TGTGCCTGGAGTGGGACAGGACCAAGCACAGATACGCAGTATTTT
CAWSGTGPSTDTQYF
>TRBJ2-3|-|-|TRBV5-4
TGTGCCAGCAGCTCTGTCGGATTGCCGCAGTATTTT
CASSSVGLPQYF
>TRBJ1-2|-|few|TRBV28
TGTGCCAGCAGTTTCCCGGCTTCGAACTATGGCTACACCTTC
CASSFPASNYGYTF
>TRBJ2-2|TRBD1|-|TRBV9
TGTGCCAGCAGCGTAGCCGGCCAGGGGGCATCCGGGGAGCTGTTTTTT
CASSVAGQGASGELFF